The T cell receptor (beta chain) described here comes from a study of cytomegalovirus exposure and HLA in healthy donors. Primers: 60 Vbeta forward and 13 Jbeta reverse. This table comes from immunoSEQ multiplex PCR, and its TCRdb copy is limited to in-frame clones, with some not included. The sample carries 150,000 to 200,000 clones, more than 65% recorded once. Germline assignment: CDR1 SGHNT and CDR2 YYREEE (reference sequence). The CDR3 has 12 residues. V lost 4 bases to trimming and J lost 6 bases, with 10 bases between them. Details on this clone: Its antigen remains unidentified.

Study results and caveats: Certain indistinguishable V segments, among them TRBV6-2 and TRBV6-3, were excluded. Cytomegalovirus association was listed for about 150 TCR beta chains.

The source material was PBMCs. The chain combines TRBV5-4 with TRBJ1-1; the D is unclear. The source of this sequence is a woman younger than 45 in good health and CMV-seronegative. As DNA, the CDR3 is TGTGCCAGCAGCCCTGGAGGGTCTGAAGCTTTCTTT. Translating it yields CASSPGGSEAFF.